This entry lists 29 T cell receptor beta chains sequenced from one sample in a study of control samples from healthy donors and cancer patients. Using immunoSEQ multiplex PCR, the repertoire was profiled, and TCRdb retains in-frame clones only, with some absent. Found here are more than 25,000 clones, roughly 85% of them singletons; the top ten hold around 7%. Sequencing was done on a sample of PBMCs. The source is a woman in her sixties or seventies with head and neck cancer.

The chain links TRBV5-4 to TRBJ2-3; 10 bases map to TRBD2. CDR1 is SGHNT, CDR2 YYREEE, per germline (reference sequence). The CDR3 totals 14 residues. Unmatched junction bases numbered 4, after V lost 4 bases and J lost 5 bases. Here the CDR3 DNA reads TGTGCCAGCAGCGGGACTAGCGAGTTAGATACGCAGTATTTT. This codes for CASSGTSELDTQYF.

The V and J genes are TRBV3-1 (or the pseudogene TRBV3-2) and TRBJ1-5, with TRBD1 as a possible D gene (5 bases). V lost 1 base, J lost 6 bases, and 7 bases lay in between. This CDR3 comprises 13 residues. From germline, CDR1 is LGHDT and CDR2 YNNKEL (reference sequence). The CDR3 region has the DNA TGTGCCAGCAGCCAAGCCGGGGCTCAGCCCCAGCATTTT. Translation gives CASSQAGAQPQHF.

The chain employs TRBV3-1 (or the pseudogene TRBV3-2) and TRBJ2-1; 8 bases align to TRBD2. Germline CDR1 and CDR2: LGHDT and YNNKEL (reference sequence). This CDR3 has 15 amino acids. The trim removed 4 bases at V and 7 bases at J, leaving 9 bases unmatched. CDR3 DNA sequence: TGTGCCAGCAGCCCGACGGGGGGGGGCCGGAATGAGCAGTTCTTC. Protein sequence: CASSPTGGGRNEQFF.

The chain recombines TRBV25-1 with TRBJ2-5; D remains ambiguous. The CDR3 sequence is 14 residues long. Germline loops: CDR1 MGHDK, CDR2 SYGVNS. V lost 3 bases, J lost 0 bases, and 8 bases lay in between. CDR3 nucleotides: TGTGCCAGCAGTGAGGGCGGCAACCAAGAGACCCAGTACTTC. Its protein product is CASSEGGNQETQYF.

The V call is TRBV25-1, the J call TRBJ1-1; D gene ambiguous. V was cut by 5 bases and J by 1 base, with 11 bases left in between. There are 14 residues in the CDR3. The V gene's germline CDR1 is MGHDK and CDR2 SYGVNS. In nucleotides, the CDR3 is TGTGCCAGCAGTCCCGGCCCCCCGAACACTGAAGCTTTCTTT. Protein product: CASSPGPPNTEAFF. Combining the CDR3 with reference TRBV25-1 and TRBJ1-1 gives the whole variable domain EADIYQTPRYLVIGTGKKITLECSQTMGHDKMYWYQQDPGMELHLIHYSYGVNSTEKGDLSSESTVSRIRTEHFPLTLESARPSHTSQYLCASSPGPPNTEAFFGQGTRLTVV.

This chain links TRBV3-1 (or the pseudogene TRBV3-2) with TRBJ2-4; 8 nucleotides match TRBD1. Germline CDR1 LGHDT, CDR2 YNNKEL (reference sequence). V was clipped by 1 base and J by 9 bases; unmatched bases: 8. This CDR3 has 15 amino acids. This CDR3 reads CASSQGGQGATIQYF. The CDR3 DNA is TGTGCCAGCAGCCAAGGCGGACAGGGAGCGACCATTCAGTACTTC.

The DNA for the CDR3 is TGTGCCAGCAGTGACAACCAGCTGAAAGCTTTCTTT. Translation: CASSDNQLKAFF. This chain connects TRBV6-6 to TRBJ1-1; D ambiguous. CDR1 and CDR2 from the germline V gene are MNHNY and SVGAGI (reference sequence). Trimming took off 5 bases at V and 9 bases at J, with 13 bases between the two ends. This CDR3 spans 12 amino acids.

This clone occurred a few times. The chain links TRBV2 to TRBJ1-5, with D unresolved. Per germline, CDR1 SNHLY and CDR2 FYNNEI. CDR3 length: 13 amino acids. Trimming pared 1 base from V and 6 bases from J, leaving 7 bases between. CDR3 loop: CASSEGRRQPQHF. CDR3 in DNA: TGTGCCAGCAGTGAAGGGCGTCGTCAGCCCCAGCATTTT.

The rearrangement uses TRBV19 and TRBJ1-1; no firm D call. This CDR3 is 14 amino acids long. Per the germline V gene, CDR1 is LNHDA and CDR2 is SQIVND (reference sequence). The ends were cut back, 7 bases at V and 6 bases at J, with 18 bases in the middle. CDR3 bases: TGTGCCAGTACCCGCACGGAGGGTCGAGCTGAAGCTTTCTTT. Protein product: CASTRTEGRAEAFF.

This clone has a handful of counts. This chain joins TRBV25-1 and TRBJ1-2; D is uncertain. The CDR3 is made up of 14 amino acids. Trimming removed 1 base from V and 4 bases from J, with 10 bases in between. Germline lookup yields CDR1 MGHDK and CDR2 SYGVNS. The CDR3 DNA reads TGTGCCAGCAGTGAATTAACAGAAGGCTATGGCTACACCTTC. Residues: CASSELTEGYGYTF.

As for this clone: Possible read error: a much larger clone is one base away. The chain links TRBV7-9 to TRBJ1-1, with unresolved D. This CDR3 spans 13 amino acids. Germline V gives CDR1 SEHNR, CDR2 FQNEAQ (reference sequence). Trimming stripped 1 base from V and 1 base from J, with 4 bases between. The CDR3 reads CASSLEGNTEAFF. The CDR3 nucleotides are TGTGCCAGCAGCTTAGAGGGGAACACTGAAGCTTTCTTT.

This chain joins TRBV7-8 and TRBJ1-6, with 7 bases matching TRBD1. The CDR3 spans 14 residues. The V segment lost 3 bases and the J segment 9 bases; nucleotides outside the gene matches: 5. Germline CDR1 SGHVS, CDR2 FQNEAQ. CDR3 sequence reads: CASSFGDRGSPLHF. DNA for the CDR3: TGTGCCAGCAGCTTCGGGGACAGAGGTTCACCCCTCCACTTT.

The genes are TRBV5-1 and TRBJ2-2; a weak D match, TRBD1 (5 bases). This CDR3 has 14 residues. In germline, CDR1 is SGHRS, CDR2 YFSETQ. Trimming removed 5 bases from V and 4 bases from J, with 12 bases in between. CDR3 sequence (DNA): TGCGCCAGCAGACCGACAGCCATCACCGGGGAGCTGTTTTTT. Translated: CASRPTAITGELFF. Combining the CDR3 with reference TRBV5-1 and TRBJ2-2 gives the whole variable domain KAGVTQTPRYLIKTRGQQVTLSCSPISGHRSVSWYQQTPGQGLQFLFEYFSETQRNKGNFPGRFSGRQFSNSRSEMNVSTLELGDSALYLCASRPTAITGELFFGEGSRLTVL.

V and J are TRBV4-3 and TRBJ2-2, with D possibly TRBD2 on 6 matching bases. The ends were cut back, 0 bases at V and 1 base at J, with 6 bases in the middle. Per germline, CDR1 LGHNA and CDR2 YSLEER. The CDR3 has 15 residues. The CDR3 region has the DNA TGCGCCAGCAGCCAAGAGGGGGGGAACACCGGGGAGCTGTTTTTT. Protein product: CASSQEGGNTGELFF.

The chain combines TRBV19 with TRBJ1-6; D call uncertain. CDR1 and CDR2 from the germline V gene are LNHDA and SQIVND (reference sequence). The length of the CDR3 is 13 residues. The V end was cut by 7 bases, the J end by 8 bases, with 12 bases between. As DNA, the CDR3 is TGTGCCAGTAAACCCGGAGGCGATTCACCCCTCCACTTT. Translation: CASKPGGDSPLHF. The full variable domain, in which reference TRBV19 and TRBJ1-6 provide the parts outside the CDR3, is DGGITQSPKYLFRKEGQNVTLSCEQNLNHDAMYWYRQDPGQGLRLIYYSQIVNDFQKGDIAEGYSVSREKKESFPLTVTSAQKNPTAFYLCASKPGGDSPLHFGNGTRLTVT.

Here the CDR3 reads CASSYASANEQFF. The CDR3 nucleotides are TGTGCCAGCAGTTACGCCAGTGCGAATGAGCAGTTCTTC. The V and J genes are TRBV6-5 and TRBJ2-1; D unresolved. The germline gives CDR1 MNHEY, CDR2 SVGAGI. This CDR3 has 13 amino acids. The ends were cut back, 2 bases at V and 7 bases at J, with 9 bases in the middle.

By share, this clone counts as medium-sized (0.01 to 0.1%). V is TRBV5-6 and J is TRBJ1-6; a possible D gene is TRBD1 (6 bases). V was trimmed by 1 base and J by 9 bases, leaving 14 bases between them. Germline CDR1 and CDR2: SGHDT and YYEEEE. The CDR3 spans 15 residues. The CDR3 loop is CASSLLAGEGSPLHF. The CDR3 coding sequence is TGTGCCAGCAGCTTGTTAGCAGGGGAGGGTTCACCCCTCCACTTT. The whole variable domain, remainder taken from reference TRBV5-6 and TRBJ1-6, is DAGVTQSPTHLIKTRGQQVTLRCSPKSGHDTVSWYQQALGQGPQFIFQYYEEEERQRGNFPDRFSGHQFPNYSSELNVNALLLGDSALYLCASSLLAGEGSPLHFGNGTRLTVT.

The chain uses TRBV6-4 and TRBJ2-3; unclear D gene. Trimming left V 5 bases short and J 6 bases short, with 15 bases between. Germline assignment: CDR1 MRHNA and CDR2 SNTAGT. CDR3 length equals 14 residues. The CDR3 DNA reads as TGTGCCAGCAGTACGGACCCCTCCAGCGATACGCAGTATTTT. Translation gives CASSTDPSSDTQYF.

This rearrangement joins TRBV11-3 to TRBJ2-7; D may be TRBD2 (5 bases). The V end lost 1 base, the J end lost 2 bases, and 9 bases lay between the germline ends. In germline, CDR1 is SGHNT, CDR2 YENEEA. This CDR3 has 14 residues. As DNA, the CDR3 is TGTGCCAGCAGCTTAGGAGGGAACCCCTACGAGCAGTACTTC. Translating gives CASSLGGNPYEQYF.

This rearrangement joins TRBV12-3 or TRBV12-4 to TRBJ1-5, with D perhaps matching TRBD1 (6 bases). V lost 7 bases and J lost 7, with 14 bases in between. This CDR3 is 13 amino acids long. The chain's CDR3 is CASMRGSGQPQHF. In DNA form, the CDR3 reads TGTGCCAGCATGAGGGGGTCGGGGCAGCCCCAGCATTTT.

This clone has only one observation. DNA for the CDR3: TGTGCCACCGGAAGTCCCAATCAGCCCCAGCATTTT. It encodes CATGSPNQPQHF. This chain links TRBV24-1 with TRBJ1-5; unclear D gene. The CDR3 is made up of 12 amino acids. V was pared by 9 bases and J by 3 bases, with 8 bases between. Germline CDR1 and CDR2: KGHDR and SFDVKD.

The rearrangement uses TRBV7-3 and TRBJ2-2; no reliable D call. Germline V lookup: CDR1 SGHTA, CDR2 FQGTGA. The CDR3 consists of 14 residues. V lost 8 bases to trimming and J lost 0 bases, with 10 bases between them. The CDR3 nucleotides read TGTGCCAGCGGCAGGAGCGCGAACACCGGGGAGCTGTTTTTT. Protein sequence: CASGRSANTGELFF.

DNA for the CDR3: TGTGCCAGCAGTCCCTATAATTCACCCCTCCACTTT. It yields the protein CASSPYNSPLHF. V is TRBV6-5 and J is TRBJ1-6, with D hard to call. CDR3 size: 12 residues. V gave up 5 bases and J gave up 2 bases, with 1 base separating them. Germline lookup yields CDR1 MNHEY and CDR2 SVGAGI.

The chain uses TRBV18 and TRBJ2-4; 9 bases align to TRBD2. Trimming took 3 bases from V and 8 from J; bases not matched to a gene: 14. The CDR3 has 17 amino acids. CDR1 is KGHSH and CDR2 is LQKENI in the germline V gene. The CDR3 loop is CASSPSETSGYEDIQYF. CDR3 sequence (DNA): TGTGCCAGCTCACCTTCCGAGACTAGCGGATACGAGGACATTCAGTACTTC.

This sequence joins TRBV9 and TRBJ2-7; D may be TRBD2 (6 bases). The CDR3 has 14 amino acids. CDR1 and CDR2 (germline): SGDLS, YYNGEE. Trimming removed 3 bases at V and 2 bases at J, with 12 bases between. CDR3 loop: CASSDGGFPYEQYF. In nucleotides, the CDR3 is TGTGCCAGCAGCGACGGAGGGTTCCCCTACGAGCAGTACTTC.

J is TRBJ2-5 and V is TRBV2; unclear D gene. The CDR3 contains 11 residues. Trimming shortened V by 4 bases and J by 3 bases, and 3 bases separated the two germline ends. Germline CDR1 SNHLY, CDR2 FYNNEI. CDR3 region: CASSGEETQYF. CDR3 bases: TGTGCCAGCAGTGGGGAAGAGACCCAGTACTTC.

This chain links TRBV7-8 with TRBJ2-5; 9 bases match TRBD2. CDR3 length equals 17 residues. Trimming took 5 bases from V and 5 from J; bases not matched to a gene: 15. The germline gives CDR1 SGHVS, CDR2 FQNEAQ. CDR3 residues: CASSRLPISGSEETQYF. The DNA of the CDR3 is TGTGCCAGCAGCCGACTCCCCATTAGCGGGAGTGAGGAGACCCAGTACTTC.

The chain uses TRBV27 and TRBJ1-6; 7 bases agree with TRBD1. The V segment lost 6 bases and the J segment 9 bases; nucleotides outside the gene matches: 5. This CDR3 comprises 13 residues. Germline V gives CDR1 MNHEY, CDR2 SMNVEV (reference sequence). CDR3 region: CASRTGLGSPLHF. CDR3 coding DNA: TGTGCCAGCAGGACAGGGTTGGGTTCACCCCTCCACTTT.

The J gene is TRBJ1-2, the V gene TRBV20-1; no reliable D call. The CDR3 consists of 13 residues. The ends were cut back, 3 bases at V and 3 bases at J, with 11 bases in the middle. Germline V lookup: CDR1 DFQATT, CDR2 SNEGSKA (reference sequence). CDR3 DNA: TGCAGTGCTAGTCGTGTTGTAGACTATGGCTACACCTTC. This sequence encodes CSASRVVDYGYTF.